One and the same sample provided the 3 T cell receptor beta chains below, sequenced in a study of identical twins. TCRdb analysed the 5' RACE reads with MiXCR anew, one entry per CDR3 protein. The sample lists approximately 210,000 distinct CDR3 sequences, less than 20% occurring once. These data were also reused for a study on T cells expressing NK-cell markers.

The sequenced sample consisted of CD8+ T cells sorted from blood. The receptors stem from a woman aged 18-35 years in good health.

This clonotype has a count of ten or more. V gene TRBV7-3 combines with J gene TRBJ2-1; 7 bases fit TRBD2. Germline CDR1 is SGHTA and CDR2 is FQGTGA. CDR3 length equals 14 residues. V dropped 2 bases and J dropped 7; count of bases not matched to a gene: 5. CDR3 region: CASSLGGGLNEQFF. In nucleotides, the CDR3 is TGTGCCAGCAGCTTAGGGGGGGGTCTAAATGAGCAGTTCTTC.

This clonotype occurred a few times. The CDR3 sequence is CASSLLGQGKEQYF. In DNA form, the CDR3 reads TGTGCCAGCAGTTTACTCGGACAGGGTAAAGAGCAGTACTTC. The V call is TRBV27, the J call TRBJ2-7, with 8 nucleotides matching TRBD1. The germline V gene has CDR1 MNHEY and CDR2 SMNVEV (reference sequence). This CDR3 has 14 residues. Losses at the gene ends were 2 bases for V and 7 bases for J; bases not matched to a gene: 7.

V usage is TRBV6-6 and J usage is TRBJ1-1; unclear D gene. V lost 2 bases and J 4 bases, leaving 8 bases between the germline ends. The CDR3 is 13 residues long. Germline V gene lookup returns CDR1 MNHNY and CDR2 SVGAGI (reference sequence). CDR3 sequence reads: CASSYGESTEAFF. CDR3 DNA: TGTGCCAGCAGTTACGGGGAGAGCACTGAAGCTTTCTTT.